This T cell receptor (beta chain) was observed in a study of CD8+CD57+ T cells in acquired aplastic anemia (dated by TCRdb to the late 2010s). The study in broad terms: DNA extracted from sorted CD4+ and CD8+ cells had a mean of around 3.3 ug, with a range of roughly 0.17 to 27.4 ug. A CD8+CD57+ expansion meant a frequency higher than the mean frequency seen in healthy subjects. Broader findings and caveats from the paper: Approximately 31 CD8+ CDR3 sequences were found in both patients and controls but appeared to be highly expressed in patients and within the immunodominant clones of the patients. Patients and healthy controls showed no significant difference in CD8+ Simpson's diversity (P=0.060).

Deletion took 2 bases off V and 0 bases off J, with a span of 9 bases between the germline ends. Including both end residues, the CDR3 is 15 amino acids long. Only the CDR3 portion is preserved as DNA: 45 bases, with reading frame beginning at the first base. CDR1 SGHTA and CDR2 FQGNSA were looked up in the germline V gene. Flow cytometry had shown CD8+CD57+ cell expansion in the patients selected for sequencing. Every patient had severe acquired aplastic anemia, diagnosed using the International Study of Aplastic Anemia and Agranulocytosis and Camitta criteria. No therapy had been received by the patients at the time of blood sampling. The study deep-sequenced TCR repertoires of sorted CD4+ and CD8+ blood T cells from severe aplastic anemia patients and healthy subjects. Patients were enrolled in the USA under clinicaltrials.gov protocols 00001620, 01623167, 00001397, 00071045, 00081523 and 00961064. Ficoll-Paque density gradient centrifugation was used to isolate peripheral blood mononuclear cells. CD4+ and CD8+ T cells were sorted by FACS or magnetic beads before DNA extraction.

Genomic DNA was used as template for profiling of TCR beta VDJ combinations and CDR3 sequences. TCR repertoire sequencing was run on an Illumina HiSeq 2000. The published analysis was carried out like this. TRBV/TRBJ rearrangement plots, CDR3 size and DJ length profiles, and Simpson's diversity index were used to evaluate the repertoires. The most abundant DNA sequence in the deep sequencing data was taken as the immunodominant clone. CDR3 amino acid sequences were checked for sharing across subjects and were also compared against the VDJdb database and published repertoires. TCRdb applied fastp at Q25 and MiXCR to the public reads, then kept only in-frame beta chains. CDR3 protein duplicates are merged, each entry listing the most common genes and DNA. The V and J calls shown here were made by TCRdb, not taken from the authors' results. For this sample the table gives under 350,000 distinct CDR3 sequences, of which under 65% were detected only once. The ten largest make up 1.3% of the sample.

Concerning this clonotype: No cognate antigen has been identified for it. Since the CDR3 does not end with the conserved phenylalanine or tryptophan, this likely comes from a read error.

Specimen: sorted CD4+, CD8+, or CD8+CD57+ T cells (not recorded which) from PBMCs. Rearrangement joined TRBV7-2 to TRBJ2-3; the D gene cannot be named for sure. This receptor was identified in a human donor with aplastic anemia. The CDR3 amino acid sequence is: CASSLFSRSTDTQYV. The sequenced DNA is TGTGCCAGCAGCTTATTCAGCAGAAGCACAGATACGCAGTATGTT.